The 10 T cell receptor beta chains presented below share a single source sample, sequenced in a study of early T cells in non-severe SARS-CoV-2 infection. TCRdb independently ran MiXCR on the 5' RACE reads; one entry per CDR3 protein. The table shows fewer than 130,000 distinct CDR3 sequences, with 10% to 15% occurring only once. The sample consisted of whole blood, taken at baseline. Receptors were obtained from an adult who was a healthcare worker with PCR-confirmed SARS-CoV-2 infection or an uninfected control (not recorded which).

This clonotype was picked up a small number of times. The chain links TRBV5-1 to TRBJ2-7; maybe TRBD1 (5 bases). CDR3 length: 14 residues. V dropped 2 bases and J dropped 2 bases, with 11 bases sitting between them. CDR1 and CDR2 from the germline V gene are SGHRS and YFSETQ. The CDR3 DNA follows: TGCGCCAGCAGCTTACAGGACCGAACCTACGAGCAGTACTTC. Translating gives CASSLQDRTYEQYF.

In this sample, this clonotype turned up a few times. The chain is built from TRBV2 and TRBJ2-7; weak D call: TRBD1 (5 bases). The V gene lost 3 bases and the J gene lost 2 bases, with 8 bases spanning the gap. Germline assignment: CDR1 SNHLY and CDR2 FYNNEI. This CDR3 has 13 residues. CDR3 sequence: CASSDRVPYEQYF. In nucleotides, the CDR3 is TGTGCCAGCAGTGACAGGGTACCCTACGAGCAGTACTTC. The full variable domain, its missing parts supplied by reference TRBV2 and TRBJ2-7, is EPEVTQTPSHQVTQMGQEVILRCVPISNHLYFYWYRQILGQKVEFLVSFYNNEISEKSEIFDDQFSVERPDGSNFTLKIRSTKLEDSAMYFCASSDRVPYEQYFGPGTRLTVT.

This clonotype was seen a handful of times. This chain joins TRBV5-5 and TRBJ1-1, with 8 bases identical to TRBD1. CDR1 is SGHKS and CDR2 is YYEKEE in the germline V gene (reference sequence). The CDR3 has 16 amino acids. V lost 0 bases to trimming and J lost 0 bases; unmatched junction nucleotides: 4. CDR3 residues: CASSLEAGGMNTEAFF. Here the CDR3 DNA reads TGTGCCAGCAGCTTGGAGGCAGGGGGCATGAACACTGAAGCTTTCTTT.

DNA of the CDR3: TGTGCCAGCAACCAGCGACAGGGGCCTAACGAGCAGTACTTC. Its translation is CASNQRQGPNEQYF. The chain combines TRBV6-6 with TRBJ2-7; 8 bases map to TRBD1. This CDR3 has 14 amino acids. The germline V gene has CDR1 MNHNY and CDR2 SVGAGI (reference sequence). V trimming: 7 bases; J trimming: 5 bases; junction bases outside the gene matches: 10.

This clonotype was counted only a few times. This chain's CDR3 is CASSQSGTLARRGYEQYF. CDR3 DNA: TGTGCCAGCAGCCAAAGTGGGACACTGGCACGTCGGGGCTACGAGCAGTACTTC. The genes are TRBV14 and TRBJ2-7, with D possibly matching TRBD1 (6 bases). The ends were cut back, 2 bases at V and 3 bases at J, with 23 bases in the middle. The germline V gene has CDR1 SGHDN and CDR2 FVKESK. This CDR3 has 18 amino acids. The whole variable domain, remainder taken from reference TRBV14 and TRBJ2-7, is EAGVTQFPSHSVIEKGQTVTLRCDPISGHDNLYWYRRVMGKEIKFLLHFVKESKQDESGMPNNRFLAERTGGTYSTLKVQPAELEDSGVYFCASSQSGTLARRGYEQYFGPGTRLTVT.

The genes are TRBV7-9 and TRBJ2-3, with 11 bases fitting TRBD2. The CDR3 runs 15 residues. The V gene's germline CDR1 is SEHNR and CDR2 FQNEAQ (reference sequence). The V segment lost 5 bases and the J segment 2 bases; nucleotides outside the gene matches: 3. In DNA form, the CDR3 reads TGTGCCAGCAGCCTGGGACTAGCGGCCACAGATACGCAGTATTTT. Its protein product is CASSLGLAATDTQYF.

At least ten counts were recorded for this clonotype. In DNA, the CDR3 is TGTGCCAGCTCATCAGGACTAGCGGGAGGTTCCCACGAGCAGTACTTC. This translates into CASSSGLAGGSHEQYF. The chain links TRBV18 to TRBJ2-7; 14 bases map to TRBD2. Germline CDR1 and CDR2: KGHSH and LQKENI. Trimming at V came to 5 bases and at J to 5 bases, leaving 8 bases not matched to a gene. CDR3 length: 16 amino acids.

This clonotype was seen a few times. The chain combines TRBV4-2 with TRBJ1-2; D gene ambiguous. V was pared by 0 bases and J by 1 base, with 9 bases between. Germline V CDR1 and CDR2: LGHNA, YNFKEQ. The CDR3 is 15 residues long. Here the CDR3 reads CASSQEMQINYGYTF. CDR3 sequence (DNA): TGTGCCAGCAGCCAAGAGATGCAGATTAACTATGGCTACACCTTC.

This clonotype was seen ten or more times. The chain is built from TRBV15 and TRBJ1-1; the D gene is possibly TRBD1 (5 bases). V was shortened by 0 bases and J by 6 bases, with 11 bases between the two germline ends. The CDR3 loop spans 14 amino acids. CDR1 and CDR2 from the germline V gene are LNHNV and YYDKDF (reference sequence). The CDR3 spells CATSREAGAAEAFF. CDR3 sequence (DNA): TGTGCCACCAGCAGAGAAGCTGGGGCAGCTGAAGCTTTCTTT. The variable domain in full, completed from reference TRBV15 and TRBJ1-1, reads DAMVIQNPRYQVTQFGKPVTLSCSQTLNHNVMYWYQQKSSQAPKLLFHYYDKDFNNEADTPDNFQSRRPNTSFCFLDIRSPGLGDTAMYLCATSREAGAAEAFFGQGTRLTVV.

This clonotype was counted once. At one of its ends the junction is not consistent with the germline gene, which may arise from a read error. The chain couples TRBV4-1 to TRBJ1-1; D is unclear. CDR3 length equals 18 residues. The germline V gene encodes CDR1 MGHRA and CDR2 YSYEKL. CDR3 in amino acids: CAGSQGKFSDPVNTEAFF. The CDR3 DNA reads TGCGCCGGCAGCCAAGGGAAATTTTCTGACCCTGTGAACACTGAAGCTTTCTTT.